This T cell receptor beta chain is drawn from a study of OX40 agonist ivuxolimab in advanced cancers. Study context: In this cohort, patients received ivuxolimab, an agonistic anti-OX40 (CD134) antibody. Those enrolled were approximately 87% male, with a mean age of around 55 years and ages from roughly 20 to 85.

As concerns this clone: Its antigen remains unknown.

Using immunoSEQ multiplex PCR, the repertoire was profiled, and TCRdb retains in-frame clones only, with some absent. The sample includes around 71,000 clones, about 78% seen only once; the top ten take about 5.4%. Germline V gene lookup returns CDR1 SGHAT and CDR2 FQNNGV. CDR3 size: 15 residues. The junction had 1 base not matched to a gene; V was cut back by 3 bases and J by 7 bases. Points from the study as a whole: Some nonresponders likewise displayed low normalized T-cell clonal expansion. Low clonal expansion, among the lowest seen, marked partial responders at 0.1-3.0 mg/kg.

The chain couples TRBV11-2 to TRBJ2-2; 14 nucleotides line up with TRBD2. The specimen comprised CD4+ or CD8+ T cells sorted from blood, sampled in a trial of the OX40 agonist ivuxolimab. This clonotype was sampled from an adult with an advanced solid tumor such as melanoma, head and neck, liver or kidney cancer. The CDR3 coding sequence is TGTGCCAGCAGCTTGACTAGCGGGAGGGGCGGGGAGCTGTTTTTT. The encoded protein is CASSLTSGRGGELFF.